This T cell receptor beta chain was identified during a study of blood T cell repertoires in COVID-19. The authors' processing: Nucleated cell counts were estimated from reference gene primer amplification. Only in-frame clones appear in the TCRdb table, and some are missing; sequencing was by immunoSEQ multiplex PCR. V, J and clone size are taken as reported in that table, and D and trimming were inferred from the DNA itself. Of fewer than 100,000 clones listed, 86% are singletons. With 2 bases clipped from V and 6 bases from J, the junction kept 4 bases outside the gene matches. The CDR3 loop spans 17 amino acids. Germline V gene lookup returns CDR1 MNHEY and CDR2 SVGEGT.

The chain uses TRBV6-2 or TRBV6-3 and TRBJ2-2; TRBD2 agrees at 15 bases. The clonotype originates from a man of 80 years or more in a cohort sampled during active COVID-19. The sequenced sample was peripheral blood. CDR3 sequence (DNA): TGTGCCAGCAGTTACGATGGACTAGCGGGGGGGCCCGGGGAGCTGTTTTTT. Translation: CASSYDGLAGGPGELFF.